The entry that follows covers one TCR beta chain sequence. The method was immunoSEQ multiplex PCR; TCRdb's version includes in-frame clones alone and lacks a portion of them. Among 250,000 to 350,000 clones listed, around 85% were seen once. This entry comes from a study of blood T cell repertoires in COVID-19. About the research overall: COVID-19 samples from acute and convalescent phases originated in the United States, Italy and Spain.

Germline V gives CDR1 SNHLY, CDR2 FYNNEI. V was clipped by 5 bases and J by 6 bases; unmatched bases: 0. CDR3 size: 12 residues. Recruited during active infection, patients (from Seattle) were subsequently followed longitudinally. The clonotype comes from a human donor with COVID-19, enrolled during active disease. The donor label of this sample is uncertain. The sequencing input was peripheral blood. The rearrangement uses TRBV2 and TRBJ2-1, with TRBD1 matching over 8 bases. CDR3 nucleotides: TGTGCCAGCAGTCAGGGGGCCAATGAGCAGTTCTTC. It is translated as CASSQGANEQFF.